The subject of this entry is one TCR beta chain. The sample belongs to a study of tumor-infiltrating lymphocytes in oesophageal squamous cell carcinoma. Trimming stripped 0 bases from V and 6 bases from J, with 11 bases between. This CDR3 spans 15 amino acids. The germline CDR1 and CDR2 sequences are KGHDR and SFDVKD. TCRdb recomputed calls from the PCR reads with MiXCR, one row per CDR3 protein. In the table there are about 20,000 distinct CDR3 sequences, around 40% of which are singletons. The sequenced material came from blood. The chain carries TRBV24-1 and TRBJ2-1; perhaps TRBD2 as D (5 bases). The TCR originated in a male donor with esophageal squamous cell carcinoma. CDR3 protein: CATSDLLSGGNEQFF. The CDR3 DNA sequence: TGTGCCACCAGTGATTTGTTATCCGGAGGCAATGAGCAGTTCTTC.